This T cell receptor beta chain appears in the sequencing data of a study of CD8 T cells in ankylosing spondylitis. This clonotype was counted a few times. Each CDR3 protein is one row after TCRdb ran MiXCR on the 5' RACE reads. The repertoire holds under 450,000 distinct CDR3 sequences, 20% seen once, with about an eighth in the top ten. Sequences were obtained from blood, either unsorted or a sorted T cell fraction (not recorded which). The receptor's source is a male donor with ankylosing spondylitis or in good health (not recorded which).

CDR3 residues: CASSLDTGQENTGELFF. The CDR3 bases are TGTGCCAGCAGCCTGGATACGGGGCAGGAGAACACCGGGGAGCTGTTTTTT. The chain links TRBV5-6 to TRBJ2-2, with D perhaps matching TRBD1 or TRBD2 (5 bases each). The length of the CDR3 is 17 residues. V shed 4 bases and J shed 1 base, with 17 bases lying between them. Germline V CDR1 and CDR2: SGHDT, YYEEEE.